The sequence of this TCR beta chain was determined in a study of blood T cell repertoires in COVID-19. Using immunoSEQ multiplex PCR, the repertoire was profiled, and TCRdb retains in-frame clones only, with some absent. Of around 250,000 clones listed, roughly 85% are singletons. Germline CDR1 and CDR2: SGHKS and YYEKEE (reference sequence). The CDR3 is made up of 16 amino acids. The germline V and J ends were trimmed by 1 base and 0 bases, with 11 bases remaining between them. The sample comprised peripheral blood. The rearrangement links TRBV5-5 to TRBJ2-1; D is undetermined. This TCR came from a woman under 30 with acute or convalescent COVID-19. As DNA, the CDR3 is TGTGCCAGCAGCTTGCAACGCGGCGGCTCCTACAATGAGCAGTTCTTC. Translation: CASSLQRGGSYNEQFF.